This T cell receptor beta chain appears in the sequencing data of a study of shared clonotypes between healthy human individuals. Overall study context: Per donor, three plates held CD4 naive cells, three held CD4 memory, two held CD8 naive and one held CD8 memory.

Only a few counts were recorded for this clone. Antigen unknown. The germline V gene has CDR1 MRHNA and CDR2 SNTAGT. The CDR3 covers 13 residues. V was cut by 6 bases and J by 4 bases, with 12 bases left in between. The study, taken as a whole, reports: At large depth, rarefaction still showed sorted-subset sequencing to be incomplete. Sampling involved blood alone; tissue repertoires likely differ.

An even split of each subset's genomic DNA across several immunoSEQ plates was performed. Clones were sequenced by immunoSEQ multiplex PCR, and TCRdb holds only the in-frame ones, with some missing. The sample shows 650,000 to 750,000 clones, roughly 78% of them seen only once. The receptor comes from a woman younger than 45 in good health. J is TRBJ1-2 and V is TRBV6-4; the D gene is possibly TRBD1 (5 bases). The sequencing sample was made of memory CD4+ T cells sorted from blood. As to subset: CD45RA-negative fraction. The CDR3 sequence: CASRKGTGYGYTF. The CDR3 DNA is TGTGCCAGCAGGAAAGGGACTGGCTATGGCTACACCTTC.